This TCR beta chain was recorded in a study of breast tumors, draining lymph nodes, adjacent tissues. Findings of the study overall: Tumor repertoires ranked between lymph nodes and nontumor tissue in diversity, with V and J gene preferences. Tumor T cell lymph node origin was a supported hypothesis, not proven.

In TCRdb, the multiplex PCR reads were re-called with MiXCR into one record per CDR3 protein. The table lists 24,000 or so distinct CDR3 sequences, approximately 23% of them singletons, with approximately 15% in the top ten. Trimming removed 7 bases at V and 0 bases at J, with 16 bases between. CDR1 is MNHNS and CDR2 is SASEGT in the germline V gene. The CDR3 consists of 15 residues. This clonotype was found many times. What it binds is unknown. The chain joins TRBV6-1 to TRBJ2-7, with D possibly being TRBD1 (5 bases). This clonotype originated in a female donor with breast cancer. Some clones in this sample may be carry-over from other donors' samples. Specimen: breast tumor tissue. CDR3 residues: CASTLFYRSSYEQYF. CDR3 coding DNA: TGTGCCAGCACCCTATTCTACAGGAGCTCCTACGAGCAGTACTTC.